Sequencing of this T cell receptor beta chain was carried out in a study of blood T cells in healthy people across ages. Donation came from healthy Caucasian individuals in Russia who were aged about 6 to 95. The CDR3 length is 15 residues. Germline loops: CDR1 KGHSH, CDR2 LQKENI. Sample-barcoded 5' priming and a J-beta primer mix drove a second PCR of 7 to 11 cycles. Each cDNA was tagged by a template-switch adaptor containing 12 random nucleotides. TCRdb processed the 5' RACE reads anew with MiXCR; each CDR3 protein has one entry. Of 700,000 or so distinct CDR3 sequences listed, about a fifth are singletons.

Sequencing was carried out using blood. This chain links TRBV18 with TRBJ2-7; no firm D call. The end of the DNA is better explained by TRBJ2-1, so the J call may be wrong. This receptor was identified in a man in his 70s in good health. The CDR3 is CASSPDLGIGNEQFF. For the CDR3, the DNA is TGTGCCAGCTCACCAGATCTGGGAATAGGCAATGAGCAGTTCTTC.